A single sample is the source of the 30 T cell receptor beta chains below, sequenced in a study of T cells after yellow fever vaccination. TCRdb fed the 5' RACE reads into MiXCR, producing one record per CDR3 protein. The table has around 340,000 distinct CDR3 sequences, roughly 9.4% seen once; the top ten hold about 20%. The specimen comprised PBMCs, sampled on the day of the first yellow fever vaccination. These receptor sequences come from a man aged 18 to 29 who received the YFV17D yellow fever vaccine.

The chain recombines TRBV18 with TRBJ2-7; 7 nucleotides agree with TRBD2. V shed 1 base and J 1 base; nucleotides not matched to a gene: 4. Germline CDR1 KGHSH, CDR2 LQKENI. The CDR3 loop spans 15 amino acids. CDR3 protein: CASSPRTSESYEQYV. In nucleotides, the CDR3 is TGTGCCAGCTCACCACGCACTAGCGAGTCCTACGAGCAGTACGTC.

The table lists this clonotype with a few counts. This rearrangement joins TRBV10-3 to TRBJ1-2; D might be TRBD1 (6 bases). The germline V gene has CDR1 ENHRY and CDR2 SYGVKD. Trimming shortened V by 0 bases and J by 8 bases, and 19 bases separated the two germline ends. The CDR3 loop spans 16 amino acids. Here the CDR3 DNA reads TGTGCCATCAGTGAGTCGAGTCAGGGGTGGCCCGAAGGCTACACCTTC. It translates to CAISESSQGWPEGYTF.

Details on this clonotype: It is likely a read error, because the conserved phenylalanine at the end of the CDR3 is missing. The chain uses TRBV18 and TRBJ2-7; the D is unclear. Deletions cut 2 bases from V and 1 base from J, with 12 bases between. From germline, CDR1 is KGHSH and CDR2 LQKENI. The CDR3 is 15 residues long. The DNA for the CDR3 is TGTGCCAGCTCACCAGAGTCCACGCTATCCTACGAGCAGTACCTC. It translates to CASSPESTLSYEQYL.

This rearrangement joins TRBV2 to TRBJ2-3; 8 nucleotides align to TRBD2. This CDR3 has 14 residues. V lost 6 bases and J lost 2; bases outside the gene matches: 4. Germline CDR1 SNHLY, CDR2 FYNNEI. The CDR3 reads CASSRTSPTDTQYF. The CDR3 nucleotides are TGTGCCAGCAGCAGGACTAGCCCCACAGATACGCAGTATTTT.

This clonotype was seen more than once but under ten times. The V gene is TRBV4-2, the J gene TRBJ1-3; D uncertain. The CDR3 has 15 residues. The ends were cut back, 1 base at V and 2 bases at J, with 9 bases in the middle. CDR1 and CDR2 (germline): LGHNA, YNFKEQ. This CDR3 reads CASSQGSGAGNTIYF. CDR3 nucleotide sequence: TGTGCCAGCAGCCAAGGGAGCGGGGCTGGAAACACCATATATTTT.

This clonotype was counted between two and nine times. The chain carries TRBV27 and TRBJ2-3; D is perhaps TRBD1 or TRBD2 (6 bases each). V lost 5 bases, J lost 0 bases, and 27 bases lay in between. Germline-derived CDR1 and CDR2 are MNHEY and SMNVEV (reference sequence). This CDR3 contains 20 residues. The CDR3 here is CASSPRGRNNPLSSTDTQYF. The CDR3 DNA reads as TGTGCCAGCAGTCCGAGGGGGAGGAACAATCCGCTTTCGAGCACAGATACGCAGTATTTT.

CDR3 in DNA: TGTGCCAGCAGCGACGACAGGCGGGTAACAGATACGCAGTATTTT. It specifies CASSDDRRVTDTQYF. The rearrangement uses TRBV2 and TRBJ2-3; a weak D match, TRBD1 (6 bases). V was trimmed by 6 bases and J by 3 bases, leaving 16 bases between them. The germline V gene has CDR1 SNHLY and CDR2 FYNNEI. The CDR3 loop spans 15 amino acids.

The table lists this clonotype with many counts. This chain links TRBV20-1 with TRBJ2-1; 13 bases agree with TRBD2. The CDR3 totals 16 residues. J was trimmed by 7 bases and V by 0 bases; bases with no gene match: 6. Germline V gene sequence: CDR1 DFQATT, CDR2 SNEGSKA (reference sequence). CDR3: CSAREAAGLAGNEQFF. CDR3 DNA sequence: TGCAGTGCTAGAGAAGCCGCGGGACTAGCGGGGAATGAGCAGTTCTTC.

V usage is TRBV5-5 and J usage is TRBJ2-7; 7 bases align to TRBD2. J lost 3 bases, V lost 4 bases, and 16 bases had no gene match. The germline CDR1 and CDR2 sequences are SGHKS and YYEKEE (reference sequence). The CDR3 runs 17 residues. CDR3 in amino acids: CASSARPPGGSIYEQYF. CDR3 DNA: TGTGCCAGCAGCGCCCGACCCCCGGGCGGGAGCATCTACGAGCAGTACTTC.

This clonotype was counted a few times. The chain employs TRBV5-6 and TRBJ2-5; maybe TRBD2 (7 bases). The V and J ends lost 4 bases and 4 bases respectively, with 23 bases between them. CDR1 SGHDT and CDR2 YYEEEE come from the germline V gene. CDR3 length: 17 amino acids. The CDR3 reads CASSGTWGGAWGETQYF. CDR3 nucleotides: TGTGCCAGCAGCGGGACCTGGGGGGGCGCTTGGGGAGAGACCCAGTACTTC.

This clonotype appeared many times. The V call is TRBV11-1, the J call TRBJ2-2; possibly TRBD1 or TRBD2 for D (5 bases each). Germline-derived CDR1 and CDR2 are SGHAT and FQDESV (reference sequence). V was clipped by 5 bases and J by 2 bases, with 21 bases between them. This CDR3 spans 18 amino acids. The CDR3 region is CASSEPVTGRINTGELFF. As DNA, the CDR3 is TGTGCCAGCAGCGAACCGGTTACGGGACGGATTAACACCGGGGAGCTGTTTTTT. Using reference TRBV11-1 and TRBJ2-2 for the parts outside the CDR3, the full variable domain is EAEVAQSPRYKITEKSQAVAFWCDPISGHATLYWYRQILGQGPELLVQFQDESVVDDSQLPKDRFSAERLKGVDSTLKIQPAELGDSAMYLCASSEPVTGRINTGELFFGEGSRLTVL.

This clonotype was seen more than once but under ten times. The rearrangement joins TRBV7-9 to TRBJ2-1; tentative D call: TRBD1 (6 bases). The CDR3 has 15 residues. V was cut by 4 bases and J by 2 bases, with 12 bases left in between. CDR1 and CDR2 (germline): SEHNR, FQNEAQ (reference sequence). Written as DNA, the CDR3 is TGTGCCAGCAGCTCTCGACAGGTGGCCTACAATGAGCAGTTCTTC. It yields the protein CASSSRQVAYNEQFF.

The V gene is TRBV18, the J gene TRBJ1-6; D possibly corresponds to TRBD1 (5 bases). V was cut by 2 bases and J by 0 bases, with 8 bases left in between. This CDR3 contains 16 residues. Germline-derived CDR1 and CDR2 are KGHSH and LQKENI. The CDR3 DNA reads as TGTGCCAGCTCACCAGACAGTAGCTCCTATAATTCACCCCTCCACTTT. Amino acids: CASSPDSSSYNSPLHF. Combining the CDR3 with reference TRBV18 and TRBJ1-6 gives the whole variable domain NAGVMQNPRHLVRRRGQEARLRCSPMKGHSHVYWYRQLPEEGLKFMVYLQKENIIDESGMPKERFSAEFPKEGPSILRIQQVVRGDSAAYFCASSPDSSSYNSPLHFGNGTRLTVT.

V gene TRBV7-2 combines with J gene TRBJ2-3, with 12 positions matching TRBD2. This CDR3 has 15 amino acids. The V segment lost 5 bases and the J segment 6 bases; nucleotides outside the gene matches: 6. Germline assignment: CDR1 SGHTA and CDR2 FQGNSA. DNA of the CDR3: TGTGCCAGCAGCGGTCTAGCGGGGGGGCTTGATACGCAGTATTTT. It codes for CASSGLAGGLDTQYF.

The V call is TRBV19, the J call TRBJ1-2; no clear D. This CDR3 is 14 amino acids long. Per germline, CDR1 LNHDA and CDR2 SQIVND (reference sequence). V gave up 5 bases and J gave up 1 base, with 11 bases separating them. The CDR3 spells CASSRQQLNYGYTF. DNA of the CDR3: TGTGCCAGTAGTCGCCAACAGCTTAACTATGGCTACACCTTC.

Only a few counts were recorded for this clonotype. This chain connects TRBV7-8 to TRBJ2-3; D assignment may be TRBD1 or TRBD2 (6 bases each). V lost 4 bases to trimming and J lost 0 bases, with 11 bases between them. The length of the CDR3 is 15 residues. Germline V gives CDR1 SGHVS, CDR2 FQNEAQ. The CDR3 spells CASSSRGVSTDTQYF. DNA of the CDR3: TGTGCCAGCAGCTCAAGGGGGGTGAGCACAGATACGCAGTATTTT.

The V gene is TRBV21-1, the J gene TRBJ1-5; TRBD1 is taken as the D call from the table, unchecked against the DNA. TRBV21-1 is marked as a pseudogene. The CDR3 covers 15 residues. CDR3 residues: CASSKTGARNQPQHF. The CDR3 DNA reads as TGTGCCAGCAGCAAAACAGGGGCCCGCAATCAGCCCCAGCATTTT.

V is TRBV7-2 and J is TRBJ1-1, with D hard to call. The CDR3 length is 13 residues. Germline V gives CDR1 SGHTA, CDR2 FQGNSA. Between the trimmed V and J ends, which lost 3 bases and 1 base, there was a span of 6 bases. In DNA form, the CDR3 reads TGTGCCAGCAGCTTCGCCGAGAACACTGAAGCTTTCTTT. Its protein product is CASSFAENTEAFF.

This clonotype showed up just a few times. This chain joins TRBV24-1 and TRBJ1-2; unclear D gene. The CDR3 is made up of 11 amino acids. The germline V gene has CDR1 KGHDR and CDR2 SFDVKD. The V and J ends lost 9 bases and 7 bases respectively, with 11 bases between them. The CDR3 reads CATGDGVGYTF. The CDR3 DNA sequence: TGTGCCACCGGAGATGGGGTTGGCTACACCTTC.

This clonotype occurred many times. V is TRBV9 and J is TRBJ2-7, with D maybe TRBD2 (6 bases). Trimming removed 0 bases from V and 1 base from J, with 11 bases in between. This CDR3 comprises 15 residues. Germline V gives CDR1 SGDLS, CDR2 YYNGEE. The DNA for the CDR3 is TGTGCCAGCAGCGTAGAAGGTAGCGGATCCTACGAGCAGTACTTC. Translated: CASSVEGSGSYEQYF. Combining the CDR3 with reference TRBV9 and TRBJ2-7 gives the whole variable domain DSGVTQTPKHLITATGQRVTLRCSPRSGDLSVYWYQQSLDQGLQFLIQYYNGEERAKGNILERFSAQQFPDLHSELNLSSLELGDSALYFCASSVEGSGSYEQYFGPGTRLTVT.

V gene TRBV5-6 combines with J gene TRBJ1-1; 7 positions agree with TRBD1. Germline CDR1 is SGHDT and CDR2 is YYEEEE. CDR3 length: 16 residues. J lost 0 bases, V lost 1 base, and 6 bases had no gene match. CDR3 region: CASSLQTGRMNTEAFF. CDR3 DNA sequence: TGTGCCAGCAGCTTGCAGACAGGGCGCATGAACACTGAAGCTTTCTTT.

The chain joins TRBV7-2 to TRBJ2-5, with 12 bases aligning to TRBD2. The germline V gene encodes CDR1 SGHTA and CDR2 FQGNSA. J lost 0 bases, V lost 2 bases, and 1 base had no gene match. This CDR3 has 16 residues. The CDR3 spells CASSLLAGGHQETQYF. The DNA of the CDR3 is TGTGCCAGCAGCTTACTAGCGGGGGGGCACCAAGAGACCCAGTACTTC.

The V and J genes are TRBV4-3 and TRBJ2-5, with no clear D. Deletions cut 0 bases from V and 7 bases from J, with 12 bases between. The CDR3 spans 14 residues. The germline V gene has CDR1 LGHNA and CDR2 YSLEER. CDR3: CASSQDTGPGTQYF. The CDR3 nucleotides are TGCGCCAGCAGCCAAGACACGGGTCCAGGGACCCAGTACTTC.

This rearrangement joins TRBV20-1 to TRBJ1-2; D uncertain. Germline V gene data show CDR1 as DFQATT and CDR2 as SNEGSKA (reference sequence). With 3 bases removed from V and 7 bases from J, the gap between germline ends came to 12 bases. The CDR3 is made up of 12 amino acids. CDR3 sequence (DNA): TGCAGTGCTAGGCAGGTTTCCCGTGGCTACACCTTC. This gives the protein CSARQVSRGYTF.

This clonotype has at least ten counts. J is TRBJ2-5 and V is TRBV24-1, with D maybe TRBD1 (5 bases). The CDR3 runs 15 residues. In germline, CDR1 is KGHDR, CDR2 SFDVKD. Deletions cut 5 bases from V and 1 base from J, with 13 bases between. The CDR3 protein is CATSGAGKAQETQYF. The CDR3, as DNA: TGTGCCACCAGTGGGGCAGGGAAGGCCCAAGAGACCCAGTACTTC.

V is TRBV20-1 and J is TRBJ1-2; the D is unclear. The CDR3 length is 12 residues. Trimming stripped 4 bases from V and 7 bases from J, with 13 bases between. Germline V lookup: CDR1 DFQATT, CDR2 SNEGSKA (reference sequence). The CDR3 here is CSANPDFGGYTF. In DNA form, the CDR3 reads TGCAGTGCTAACCCAGATTTTGGTGGCTACACCTTC.

This clonotype has just a few counts. The genes are TRBV30 and TRBJ2-7; TRBD2 agrees at 7 bases. The germline V gene has CDR1 GTSNPN and CDR2 SVGIG (reference sequence). The CDR3 totals 13 residues. V shed 1 base and J 2 bases; nucleotides not matched to a gene: 2. The CDR3 spells CAWSAGGAYEQYF. CDR3 DNA sequence: TGTGCCTGGAGTGCGGGAGGCGCCTACGAGCAGTACTTC.

The gene calls are TRBV25-1 and TRBJ2-7; 8 positions agree with TRBD2. Germline values: CDR1 MGHDK, CDR2 SYGVNS. J lost 5 bases, V lost 6 bases, and 9 bases had no gene match. CDR3 length: 14 residues. This chain's CDR3 is CASRPLGLANEQYV. The CDR3 DNA follows: TGTGCCAGCAGGCCGCTAGGACTAGCTAACGAGCAGTACGTC.

There are many counts of this clonotype. The chain couples TRBV5-1 to TRBJ2-1; D gene uncertain. This CDR3 has 14 residues. Germline V lookup: CDR1 SGHRS, CDR2 YFSETQ. Trimming took off 0 bases at V and 8 bases at J, with 12 bases between the two ends. The CDR3 sequence: CASSLVETSDEQFF. As DNA, the CDR3 is TGCGCCAGCAGCTTGGTGGAAACATCCGATGAGCAGTTCTTC.

The rearrangement joins TRBV30 to TRBJ1-4, with D uncertain. CDR1 is GTSNPN, CDR2 SVGIG, per germline (reference sequence). CDR3 length: 14 amino acids. V gave up 0 bases and J gave up 3 bases, with 8 bases separating them. This CDR3 reads CAWSVGASNEKLFF. DNA for the CDR3: TGTGCCTGGAGTGTTGGTGCATCTAATGAAAAACTGTTTTTT. The complete variable domain, with remaining parts taken from reference TRBV30 and TRBJ1-4, reads SQTIHQWPATLVQPVGSPLSLECTVEGTSNPNLYWYRQAAGRGLQLLFYSVGIGQISSEVPQNLSASRPQDRQFILSSKKLLLSDSGFYLCAWSVGASNEKLFFGSGTQLSVL.